The rows below give T cell receptor beta chains drawn from one sample of a study of patients and donors after allogeneic stem cell transplantation. TCRdb passed the RT-PCR reads through MiXCR, listing each CDR3 protein once. The sample lists 70,000 to 95,000 distinct CDR3 sequences; roughly 5.1% were seen once. The sequenced material came from blood, either unsorted or a sorted T cell fraction (not recorded which). The receptors shown here come from a human donor who was either an allogeneic HSCT recipient or a stem cell or donor lymphocyte infusion donor (not recorded which). It is not recorded whose cells these are; they may come from a transplant donor. Both conserved end residues are part of each CDR3. D genes are given only for firm matches. Expanded clones are given a class, and other clones once, few, many or no size at all.

size	D	length	V	J	CDR3	DNA
many	.	12	TRBV7-3	TRBJ2-1	CASRDTGDEQFF	TGTGCCAGCAGGGACACCGGGGATGAGCAGTTCTTC
many	TRBD2	18	TRBV12-3/TRBV12-4	TRBJ2-3	CASSLSTSGGAGTDTQYF	TGTGCCAGCAGTTTGTCGACTAGCGGGGGGGCAGGGACAGATACGCAGTATTTT
many	TRBD2	16	TRBV5-1	TRBJ2-3	CASSLGTSGITDTQYF	TGCGCCAGCAGCTTGGGGACTAGCGGGATCACAGATACGCAGTATTTT
many	.	14	TRBV9	TRBJ1-1	CASSLGRSNTEAFF	TGTGCCAGCAGCTTGGGACGCTCGAACACTGAAGCTTTCTTT
many	.	14	TRBV5-6	TRBJ2-7	CASSLVSGSYEQYF	TGTGCCAGCAGCTTGGTTTCAGGCTCCTACGAGCAGTACTTC
many	.	15	TRBV5-1	TRBJ2-6	CASSLTISGANVLTF	TGCGCCAGCAGCCTTACCATCTCTGGGGCCAACGTCCTGACTTTC
many	.	16	TRBV2	TRBJ1-1	CASSERGGASRTEAFF	TGTGCCAGCAGTGAACGTGGGGGGGCGTCTCGGACTGAAGCTTTCTTT
many	TRBD1	12	TRBV10-3	TRBJ2-5	CAVRDRAETQYF	TGTGCCGTCCGGGACAGGGCGGAGACCCAGTACTTC
many	TRBD1	14	TRBV2	TRBJ1-1	CASSRQGMNTEAFF	TGTGCCAGCAGTAGACAGGGGATGAACACTGAAGCTTTCTTT
many	TRBD2	17	TRBV5-1	TRBJ2-4	CASSLELAGVGKNIQYF	TGCGCCAGCAGCTTGGAACTAGCGGGGGTGGGCAAAAACATTCAGTACTTC
many	TRBD1	15	TRBV19	TRBJ2-2	CASSQGVANTGELFF	TGTGCCAGTAGTCAGGGGGTCGCGAACACCGGGGAGCTGTTTTTT
many	.	17	TRBV7-9	TRBJ2-1	CASSARAGQGPYNEQFF	TGTGCCAGCAGCGCCAGGGCCGGCCAGGGCCCTTACAATGAGCAGTTCTTC
many	.	12	TRBV12-3/TRBV12-4	TRBJ2-1	CASSIGVGGQFF	TGTGCCAGCAGTATAGGTGTAGGGGGTCAATTCTTC
many	.	14	TRBV5-1	TRBJ2-5	CASRTQGSQETQYF	TGCGCCAGCAGGACACAGGGATCGCAAGAGACCCAGTACTTC
few	TRBD2	14	TRBV11-2	TRBJ2-3	CASSTTSGTRAQYF	TGTGCCAGCAGCACCACCTCCGGGACTAGAGCGCAGTATTTT
many	TRBD1	15	TRBV7-2	TRBJ1-2	CASRLGQGGNYGYTF	TGTGCCAGCAGGTTGGGACAGGGTGGCAACTATGGCTACACCTTC
few	TRBD1	15	TRBV5-1	TRBJ2-5	CASSTPTGGGETQYF	TGCGCCAGCAGCACCCCGACAGGGGGCGGTGAGACCCAGTACTTC
many	.	15	TRBV10-3	TRBJ2-7	CAISESVTSSYEQYF	TGTGCCATCAGTGAGTCCGTGACATCCTCCTACGAGCAGTACTTC
many	.	15	TRBV24-1	TRBJ2-3	CATSTGRIATDTQYF	TGTGCCACCAGTACTGGACGGATAGCAACAGATACGCAGTATTTT
few	.	15	TRBV7-9	TRBJ1-2	CASSLATGGNYGYTF	TGTGCCAGCAGCTTAGCGACAGGAGGGAACTATGGCTACACCTTC
many	TRBD1	14	TRBV27	TRBJ1-1	CASSLDRGGTEAFF	TGTGCCAGCAGCCTAGACAGGGGTGGCACTGAAGCTTTCTTT
.	.	12	TRBV10-3	TRBJ2-3	CAINGDTDTQYF	TGTGCCATCAACGGGGACACAGATACGCAGTATTTT
once	.	15	TRBV7-6	TRBJ2-5	CASTSAGAGGETQYF	TGTGCCAGCACCAGCGCCGGGGCTGGAGGGGAGACCCAGTACTTC
few	TRBD2	17	TRBV11-1	TRBJ2-3	CASSGLAGGLGTDTQYF	TGTGCCAGCAGCGGGCTAGCGGGGGGGCTAGGGACAGATACGCAGTATTTT